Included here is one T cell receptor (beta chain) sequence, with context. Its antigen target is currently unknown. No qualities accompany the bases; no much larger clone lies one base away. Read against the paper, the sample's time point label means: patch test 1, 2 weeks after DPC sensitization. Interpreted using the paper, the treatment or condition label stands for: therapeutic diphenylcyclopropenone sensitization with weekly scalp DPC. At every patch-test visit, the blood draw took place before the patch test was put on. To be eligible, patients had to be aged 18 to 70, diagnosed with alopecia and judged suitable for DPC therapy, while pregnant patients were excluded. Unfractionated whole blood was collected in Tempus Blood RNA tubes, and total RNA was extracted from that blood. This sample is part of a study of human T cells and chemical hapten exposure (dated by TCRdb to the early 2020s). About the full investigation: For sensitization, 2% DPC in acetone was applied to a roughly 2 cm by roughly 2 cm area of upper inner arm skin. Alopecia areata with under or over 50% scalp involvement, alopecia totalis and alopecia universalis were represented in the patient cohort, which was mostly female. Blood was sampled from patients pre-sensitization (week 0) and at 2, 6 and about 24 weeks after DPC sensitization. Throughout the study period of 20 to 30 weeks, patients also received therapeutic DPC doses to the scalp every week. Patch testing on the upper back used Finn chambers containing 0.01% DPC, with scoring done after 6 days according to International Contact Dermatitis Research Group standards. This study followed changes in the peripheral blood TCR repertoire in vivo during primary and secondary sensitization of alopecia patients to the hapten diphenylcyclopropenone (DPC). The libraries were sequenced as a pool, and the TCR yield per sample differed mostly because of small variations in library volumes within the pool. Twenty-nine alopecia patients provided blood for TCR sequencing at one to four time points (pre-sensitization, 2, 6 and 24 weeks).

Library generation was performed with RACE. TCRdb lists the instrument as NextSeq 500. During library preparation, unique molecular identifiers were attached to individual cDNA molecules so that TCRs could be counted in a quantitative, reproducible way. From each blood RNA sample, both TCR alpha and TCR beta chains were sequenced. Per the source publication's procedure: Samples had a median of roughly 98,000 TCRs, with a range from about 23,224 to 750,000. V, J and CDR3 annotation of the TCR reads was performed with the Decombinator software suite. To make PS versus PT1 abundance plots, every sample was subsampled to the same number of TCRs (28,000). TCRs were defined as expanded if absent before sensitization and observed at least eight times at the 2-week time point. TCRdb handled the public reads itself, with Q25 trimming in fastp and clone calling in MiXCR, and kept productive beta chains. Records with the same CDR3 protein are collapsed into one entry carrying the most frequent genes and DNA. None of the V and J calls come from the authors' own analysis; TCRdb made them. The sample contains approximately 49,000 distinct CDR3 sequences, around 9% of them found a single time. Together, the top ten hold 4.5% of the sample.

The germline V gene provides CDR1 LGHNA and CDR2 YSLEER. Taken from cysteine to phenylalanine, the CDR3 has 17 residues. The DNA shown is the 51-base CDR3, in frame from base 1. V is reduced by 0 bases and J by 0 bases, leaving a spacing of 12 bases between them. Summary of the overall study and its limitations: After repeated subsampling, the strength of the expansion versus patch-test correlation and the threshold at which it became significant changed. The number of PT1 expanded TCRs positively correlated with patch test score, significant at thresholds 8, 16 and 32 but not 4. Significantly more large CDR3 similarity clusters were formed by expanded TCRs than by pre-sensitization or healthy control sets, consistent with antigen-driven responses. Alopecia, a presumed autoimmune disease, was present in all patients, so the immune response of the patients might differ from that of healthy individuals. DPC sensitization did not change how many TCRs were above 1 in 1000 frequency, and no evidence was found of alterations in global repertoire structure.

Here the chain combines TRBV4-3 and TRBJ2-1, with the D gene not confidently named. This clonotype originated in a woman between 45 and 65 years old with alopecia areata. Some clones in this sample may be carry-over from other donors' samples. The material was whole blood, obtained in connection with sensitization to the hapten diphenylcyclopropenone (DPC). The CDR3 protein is CASSQDLGTSSYNEQFF. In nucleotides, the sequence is TGCGCCAGCAGCCAAGATCTAGGCACGAGCTCCTACAATGAGCAGTTCTTC.